The 27 T cell receptor beta chains below were found in one sample sequenced in a study of Graves' ophthalmopathy and Graves' hyperthyroidism. Amplifying from RNA transcripts, the study obtained TCR beta CDR3 regions. HTBI-primed RT-PCR formed the first round, and a multiplex PCR formed the second. TCRdb ran MiXCR on the multiplex PCR reads and lists one entry per CDR3 protein. This sample has 600,000 to 700,000 distinct CDR3 sequences; under 50% occur once, and the top ten carry over 2.5%. Source material: peripheral blood. The receptor source for this set is an adult man with Graves' ophthalmopathy.

In its sample, this clonotype was seen many times. The V call is TRBV7-9, the J call TRBJ2-7, with D unclear. Germline CDR1 reads SEHNR; CDR2 reads FQNEAQ (reference sequence). This CDR3 has 11 residues. The V end was cut by 3 bases, the J end by 5 bases, with 5 bases between. CDR3 nucleotides: TGTGCCAGCAGCTTTAGGAACGAGCAGTACTTC. Protein: CASSFRNEQYF.

The chain has TRBV29-1 and TRBJ1-5; perhaps TRBD1 as D (5 bases). This CDR3 comprises 13 residues. Germline assignment: CDR1 SQVTM and CDR2 ANQGSEA. V was shortened by 3 bases and J by 7 bases, with 13 bases between the two germline ends. The CDR3 bases are TGCAGCGTTGAGGCAGGGTCCGGACAGCCCCAGCATTTT. It encodes CSVEAGSGQPQHF.

This clonotype was detected ten times or more. The rearrangement links TRBV12-5 to TRBJ2-7; D may be TRBD1 (6 bases). Germline V lookup: CDR1 LGHNT, CDR2 FRNRAP. The CDR3 contains 12 residues. The V and J ends lost 6 bases and 3 bases respectively, with 9 bases between them. The chain's CDR3 is CASGPDSYEQYF. The DNA for the CDR3 is TGTGCTAGTGGCCCGGACAGCTACGAGCAGTACTTC.

The rearrangement links TRBV2 to TRBJ2-5; 8 positions match TRBD2. Trimming removed 6 bases from V and 5 bases from J; junction bases left unmatched: 8. The CDR3 runs 14 residues. Germline CDR1 reads SNHLY; CDR2 reads FYNNEI. CDR3 DNA sequence: TGTGCCAGCAGCGATGGACTAGCCGGGGAGACCCAGTACTTC. Translating it yields CASSDGLAGETQYF.

With respect to this clonotype: One end of the junction does not line up with germline, which may come from a read error. The rearrangement joins TRBV24-1 to TRBJ2-2; D might be TRBD2 (5 bases). The CDR3 is 15 amino acids. In germline, CDR1 is KGHDR, CDR2 SFDVKD. CDR3 amino acids: CATEDSYTNTGKLFF. DNA of the CDR3: TGTGCCACCGAGGACTCCTATACTAACACCGGGAAGCTGTTTTTT.

This clonotype showed up just a few times. The chain is built from TRBV12-3 or TRBV12-4 and TRBJ1-3; 10 bases map to TRBD1. The CDR3 runs 17 residues. With V trimmed by 6 bases and J by 2 bases, 10 bases remained unmatched. This CDR3 is CASSNPDRGLTGNTIYF. The CDR3 DNA sequence: TGTGCCAGCAGCAACCCAGACAGGGGGCTTACTGGAAACACCATATATTTT.

The chain couples TRBV5-1 to TRBJ2-3; TRBD2 agrees at 10 bases. Germline V gene data show CDR1 as SGHRS and CDR2 as YFSETQ. CDR3 length equals 16 residues. Trimming removed 4 bases from V and 4 bases from J; junction bases left unmatched: 9. The CDR3 sequence is CASSLGASGRADTQYF. In DNA, the CDR3 is TGCGCCAGCAGCCTGGGGGCTAGCGGGAGAGCAGATACGCAGTATTTT.

This clonotype was counted at least ten times. This chain connects TRBV7-2 to TRBJ2-7, with TRBD1 matching over 11 bases. Germline values: CDR1 SGHTA, CDR2 FQGNSA. The CDR3 sequence is 14 residues long. V shed 4 bases and J 4 bases; nucleotides not matched to a gene: 3. The CDR3 loop is CASSSGQGVYEQYF. The CDR3 DNA is TGTGCCAGCAGCTCGGGACAGGGGGTGTACGAGCAGTACTTC.

Ten or more counts support this clonotype. V and J are TRBV7-2 and TRBJ1-3; D is uncertain. The V gene lost 8 bases and the J gene lost 0 bases, with 11 bases spanning the gap. The V gene's germline CDR1 is SGHTA and CDR2 FQGNSA. The CDR3 runs 14 residues. CDR3 loop: CASVEQPSGNTIYF. CDR3 in DNA: TGTGCCAGCGTCGAACAGCCCTCTGGAAACACCATATATTTT.

At least ten counts were recorded for this clonotype. J is TRBJ1-2 and V is TRBV9; 10 positions match TRBD1. The germline CDR1 and CDR2 sequences are SGDLS and YYNGEE. V was clipped by 4 bases and J by 6 bases; unmatched bases: 12. The CDR3 is 16 residues long. CDR3 in DNA: TGTGCCAGCAGCAACCAACAGACAGGGGGCGCGGATGGCTACACCTTC. It codes for CASSNQQTGGADGYTF.

There are many counts of this clonotype. This chain uses TRBV4-3 with TRBJ1-2, with a possible D match to TRBD1 (6 bases). With 2 bases removed from V and 6 bases from J, the gap between germline ends came to 16 bases. Germline V lookup: CDR1 LGHNA, CDR2 YSLEER. This CDR3 is built from 15 residues. The CDR3 region has the DNA TGCGCCAGCAGCCAAACAGGGACTATACAGAATGGCTACACCTTC. Its protein is CASSQTGTIQNGYTF.

This clonotype appeared many times. The chain carries TRBV4-1 and TRBJ1-5; 11 bases are shared with TRBD1. The CDR3 has 16 amino acids. Looked up from germline, CDR1 is MGHRA and CDR2 is YSYEKL. V lost 0 bases to trimming and J lost 6 bases; unmatched junction nucleotides: 4. The DNA of the CDR3 is TGCGCCAGCAGCCAAGAAGGGACAGGGGGGTTTCAGCCCCAGCATTTT. As protein: CASSQEGTGGFQPQHF.

This clonotype was detected many times. The chain recombines TRBV6-5 with TRBJ1-5; 10 nucleotides align to TRBD1. CDR1 MNHEY and CDR2 SVGAGI come from the germline V gene. This CDR3 comprises 14 residues. Trimming at V came to 6 bases and at J to 5 bases, leaving 4 bases not matched to a gene. The CDR3 protein is CASRPDRGDQPQHF. Written as DNA, the CDR3 is TGTGCCAGCAGACCGGACAGGGGGGATCAGCCCCAGCATTTT.

This clonotype was picked up a small number of times. The rearrangement joins TRBV7-9 to TRBJ2-3, with 9 bases lining up with TRBD2. This CDR3 contains 19 residues. Germline V lookup: CDR1 SEHNR, CDR2 FQNEAQ (reference sequence). J gave up 0 bases and V 2 bases, and 12 bases lay outside the gene matches. CDR3 nucleotides: TGTGCCAGCAGCTTATACTTAGCGGGGGAGCGACCTAGCACAGATACGCAGTATTTT. Its translation is CASSLYLAGERPSTDTQYF.

This clonotype was detected ten times or more. The chain couples TRBV5-1 to TRBJ2-2; D is ambiguous. V was cut by 0 bases and J by 3 bases, with 12 bases left in between. This CDR3 comprises 16 residues. CDR1 and CDR2 (germline): SGHRS, YFSETQ. CDR3 in DNA: TGCGCCAGCAGCTTGGCGGGCCTCCGCGACACCGGGGAGCTGTTTTTT. It codes for CASSLAGLRDTGELFF.

This clonotype was recorded a few times. This chain uses TRBV25-1 with TRBJ1-2, with D possibly matching TRBD1 (6 bases). V gave up 6 bases and J gave up 5 bases, with 22 bases separating them. Germline CDR1 reads MGHDK; CDR2 reads SYGVNS. This CDR3 is 16 amino acids long. The CDR3: CASSFFREGRGYGYTF. The CDR3 DNA sequence: TGTGCCAGCAGCTTTTTCCGGGAGGGGAGGGGGTATGGCTACACCTTC.

This clonotype was seen just once. The chain links TRBV7-9 to TRBJ1-2; perhaps TRBD1 as D (6 bases). The CDR3 totals 14 residues. Germline CDR1 and CDR2: SEHNR and FQNEAQ (reference sequence). Trimming removed 4 bases at V and 2 bases at J, with 11 bases between. The CDR3 DNA reads as TGTGCCAGCAGCTCGGCAGGGGCCAACTATGGCTACACCTTC. Translation gives CASSSAGANYGYTF.

This clonotype came up a few times. V is TRBV5-1 and J is TRBJ2-5; the D gene could be TRBD1 or TRBD2 (6 bases each). The J call may be faulty, since TRBJ2-1 better matches the DNA end. The CDR3 extends over 14 amino acids. Germline lookup yields CDR1 SGHRS and CDR2 YFSETQ. CDR3 bases: TGCGCCAGCAGCTTGTCTACTATCGGGGGCTCGCAGTTCTTC. It translates to CASSLSTIGGSQFF.

This clonotype was picked up a small number of times. The rearrangement uses TRBV7-2 and TRBJ2-5, with 7 bases fitting TRBD2. This CDR3 has 15 residues. Trimming at V came to 6 bases and at J to 1 base, leaving 8 bases not matched to a gene. CDR1 SGHTA and CDR2 FQGNSA come from the germline V gene. The CDR3 sequence: CASSSGTTLQETQYF. The CDR3 bases are TGTGCCAGCAGTTCCGGGACTACCCTCCAAGAGACCCAGTACTTC.

For this clonotype: A junction end diverges from the germline sequence, so it may reflect a read error. The chain carries TRBV25-1 and TRBJ1-5; 9 nucleotides agree with TRBD1. The V gene's germline CDR1 is MGHDK and CDR2 SYGVNS. The CDR3 is made up of 17 amino acids. CDR3 residues: CASSDGTGFNSNQPQHF. CDR3 bases: TGCGCCAGCAGCGACGGGACAGGGTTTAATAGCAATCAGCCCCAGCATTTT.

This clonotype was seen many times. The rearrangement uses TRBV2 and TRBJ1-6; 7 bases are shared with TRBD1. Germline CDR1 and CDR2: SNHLY and FYNNEI. The junction had 10 bases not matched to a gene; V was cut back by 7 bases and J by 7 bases. The CDR3 extends over 15 amino acids. The CDR3 loop is CASTTTLRGNSPLHF. The DNA for the CDR3 is TGTGCCAGCACTACTACGCTCAGGGGGAATTCACCCCTCCACTTT.

This clonotype was counted ten times or more. The rearrangement uses TRBV7-8 and TRBJ2-7; 8 bases map to TRBD2. The J segment lost 2 bases and the V segment lost 6 bases, leaving 9 bases of the junction unmatched. The length of the CDR3 is 15 residues. Germline CDR1 reads SGHVS; CDR2 reads FQNEAQ. In nucleotides, the CDR3 is TGTGCCAGCAGGGAACTAGCGGACTATACCTACGAGCAGTACTTC. As protein: CASRELADYTYEQYF. The complete variable domain, with remaining parts taken from reference TRBV7-8 and TRBJ2-7, reads GAGVSQSPRYKVAKRGQDVALRCDPISGHVSLFWYQQALGQGPEFLTYFQNEAQLDKSGLPSDRFFAERPEGSVSTLKIQRTQQEDSAVYLCASRELADYTYEQYFGPGTRLTVT.

The chain combines TRBV2 with TRBJ1-4; 8 bases line up with TRBD1. The V segment lost 6 bases and the J segment 8 bases; nucleotides outside the gene matches: 2. CDR1 and CDR2 from the germline V gene are SNHLY and FYNNEI. This CDR3 region has 12 residues. The CDR3 coding sequence is TGTGCCAGCAGGGACAGGGACGAAAAACTGTTTTTT. It translates to CASRDRDEKLFF.

This clonotype was counted at least ten times. This sequence joins TRBV24-1 and TRBJ2-5; TRBD2 matches 10 bases. After removal of 2 bases from V and 1 base from J, the junction contained 3 bases not matched to a gene. From germline, CDR1 is KGHDR and CDR2 SFDVKD. The CDR3 has 16 amino acids. The CDR3 DNA is TGTGCCACCAGTGATTGGTCTAGCGGGGGCCAAGAGACCCAGTACTTC. Translated, it gives CATSDWSSGGQETQYF.

This clonotype has at least ten counts. This sequence joins TRBV7-2 and TRBJ1-4, with no clear D. The V gene's germline CDR1 is SGHTA and CDR2 FQGNSA. Trimming removed 5 bases at V and 0 bases at J, with 10 bases between. The CDR3 is 15 residues long. CDR3 protein: CASSPGTATNEKLFF. CDR3 coding DNA: TGTGCCAGCAGCCCCGGAACGGCAACTAATGAAAAACTGTTTTTT.

This clonotype was seen ten or more times. The V call is TRBV12-3 or TRBV12-4, the J call TRBJ1-3, with 8 bases that match TRBD1. The CDR3 totals 15 residues. The J segment lost 4 bases and the V segment lost 1 base, leaving 3 bases of the junction unmatched. The CDR3 protein is CASSLVGDRGNTIYF. The CDR3 region has the DNA TGTGCCAGCAGTTTAGTGGGGGACAGGGGAAACACCATATATTTT.

This chain uses TRBV7-6 with TRBJ2-7, with TRBD1 matching 9 bases. Germline V gives CDR1 SGHVS, CDR2 FNYEAQ. J was trimmed by 4 bases and V by 5 bases; bases with no gene match: 9. The CDR3 loop spans 15 amino acids. The CDR3 sequence is CASSLRTGARYEQYF. CDR3 in DNA: TGTGCCAGCAGCCTCCGGACAGGGGCTCGGTACGAGCAGTACTTC.